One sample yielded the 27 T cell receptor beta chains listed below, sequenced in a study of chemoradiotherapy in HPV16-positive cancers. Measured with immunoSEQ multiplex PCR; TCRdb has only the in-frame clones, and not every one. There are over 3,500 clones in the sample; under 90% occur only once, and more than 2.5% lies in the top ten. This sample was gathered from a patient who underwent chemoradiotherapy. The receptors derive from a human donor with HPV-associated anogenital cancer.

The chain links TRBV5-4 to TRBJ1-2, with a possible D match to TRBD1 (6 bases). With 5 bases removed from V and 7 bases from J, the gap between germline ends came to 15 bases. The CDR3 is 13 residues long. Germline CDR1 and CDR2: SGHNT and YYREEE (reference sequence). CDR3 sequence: CASSLRGAGGYTF. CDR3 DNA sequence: TGTGCCAGCAGTTTGAGGGGGGCCGGTGGCTACACCTTC.

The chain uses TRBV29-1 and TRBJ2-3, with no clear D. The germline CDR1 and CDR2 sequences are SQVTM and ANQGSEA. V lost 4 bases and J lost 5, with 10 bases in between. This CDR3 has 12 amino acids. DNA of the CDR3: TGCAGCGTTGCCTGGTCGGGAGATACGCAGTATTTT. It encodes CSVAWSGDTQYF.

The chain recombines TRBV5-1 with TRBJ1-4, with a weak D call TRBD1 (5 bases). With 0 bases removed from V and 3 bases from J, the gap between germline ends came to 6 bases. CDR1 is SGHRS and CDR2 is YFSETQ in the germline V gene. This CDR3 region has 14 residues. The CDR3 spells CASSLETANEKLFF. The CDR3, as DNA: TGCGCCAGCAGCTTGGAGACAGCTAATGAAAAACTGTTTTTT.

The CDR3 DNA is TGTGCCAGCAGCGTAGGAAAAGGGGAGGACGAGCAGTACTTC. Translating it yields CASSVGKGEDEQYF. The chain links TRBV9 to TRBJ2-7; D is possibly TRBD2 (6 bases). This CDR3 is built from 14 residues. Germline loops: CDR1 SGDLS, CDR2 YYNGEE. The V and J ends lost 0 bases and 5 bases respectively, with 12 bases between them. Variable domain in full (rest from reference TRBV9 and TRBJ2-7): DSGVTQTPKHLITATGQRVTLRCSPRSGDLSVYWYQQSLDQGLQFLIQYYNGEERAKGNILERFSAQQFPDLHSELNLSSLELGDSALYFCASSVGKGEDEQYFGPGTRLTVT.

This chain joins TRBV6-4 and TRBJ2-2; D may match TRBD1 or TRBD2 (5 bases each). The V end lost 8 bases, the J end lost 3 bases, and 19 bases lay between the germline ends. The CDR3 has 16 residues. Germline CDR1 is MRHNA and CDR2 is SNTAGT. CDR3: CASAAIPGADTGELFF. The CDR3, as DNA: TGTGCCAGCGCAGCTATTCCCGGGGCGGACACCGGGGAGCTGTTTTTT.

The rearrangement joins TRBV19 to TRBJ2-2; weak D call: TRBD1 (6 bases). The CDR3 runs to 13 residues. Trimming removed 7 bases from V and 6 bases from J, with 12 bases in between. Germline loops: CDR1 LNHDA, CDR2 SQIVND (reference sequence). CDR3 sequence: CASTPQGPGELFF. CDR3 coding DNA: TGTGCCAGTACCCCACAGGGACCCGGGGAGCTGTTTTTT.

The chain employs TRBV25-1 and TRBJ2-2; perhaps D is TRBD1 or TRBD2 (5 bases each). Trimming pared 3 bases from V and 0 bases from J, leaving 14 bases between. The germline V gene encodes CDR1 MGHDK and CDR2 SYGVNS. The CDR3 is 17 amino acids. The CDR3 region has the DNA TGTGCCAGCAGTGAGTGGGACGAAAAATCGAACACCGGGGAGCTGTTTTTT. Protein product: CASSEWDEKSNTGELFF. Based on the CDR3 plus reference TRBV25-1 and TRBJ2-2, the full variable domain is EADIYQTPRYLVIGTGKKITLECSQTMGHDKMYWYQQDPGMELHLIHYSYGVNSTEKGDLSSESTVSRIRTEHFPLTLESARPSHTSQYLCASSEWDEKSNTGELFFGEGSRLTVL.

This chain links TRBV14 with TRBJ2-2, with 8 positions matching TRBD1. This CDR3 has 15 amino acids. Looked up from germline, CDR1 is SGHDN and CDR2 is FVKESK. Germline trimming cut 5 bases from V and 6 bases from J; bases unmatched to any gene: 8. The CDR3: CASSTGQGFAGELFF. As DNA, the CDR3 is TGTGCCAGCAGCACCGGACAGGGTTTCGCCGGGGAGCTGTTTTTT.

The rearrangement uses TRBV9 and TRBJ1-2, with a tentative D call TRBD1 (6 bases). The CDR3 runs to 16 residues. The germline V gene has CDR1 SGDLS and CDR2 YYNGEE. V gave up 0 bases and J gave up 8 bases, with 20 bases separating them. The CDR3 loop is CASSVVGAGEEGGYTF. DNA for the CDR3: TGTGCCAGCAGCGTAGTCGGGGCAGGGGAGGAAGGGGGCTACACCTTC.

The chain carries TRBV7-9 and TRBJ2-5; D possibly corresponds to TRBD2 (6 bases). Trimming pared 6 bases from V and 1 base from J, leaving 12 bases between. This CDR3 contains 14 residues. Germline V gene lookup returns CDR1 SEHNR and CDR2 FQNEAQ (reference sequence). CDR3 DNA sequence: TGTGCCAGCAGGATGGGGGGACCCCAAGAGACCCAGTACTTC. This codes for CASRMGGPQETQYF.

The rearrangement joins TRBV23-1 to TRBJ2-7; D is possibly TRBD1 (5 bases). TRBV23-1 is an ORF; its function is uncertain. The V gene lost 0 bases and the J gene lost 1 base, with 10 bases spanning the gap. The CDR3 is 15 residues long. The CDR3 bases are TGCGCCAGCAGTCAATCCCTTGACAGATCCTACGAGCAGTACTTC. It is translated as CASSQSLDRSYEQYF.

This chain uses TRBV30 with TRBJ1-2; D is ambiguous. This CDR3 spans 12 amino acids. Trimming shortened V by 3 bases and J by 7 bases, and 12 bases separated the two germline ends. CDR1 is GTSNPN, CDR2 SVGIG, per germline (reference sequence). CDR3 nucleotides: TGTGCCTGGAGGTGGCAGGCTTCTGGCTACACCTTC. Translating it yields CAWRWQASGYTF.

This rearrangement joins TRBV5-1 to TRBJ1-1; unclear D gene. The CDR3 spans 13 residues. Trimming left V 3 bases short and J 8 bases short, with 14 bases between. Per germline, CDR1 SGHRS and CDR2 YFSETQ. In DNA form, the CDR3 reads TGCGCCAGCAGCTCCTACGACTGGCAAGAAGCTTTCTTT. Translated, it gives CASSSYDWQEAFF.

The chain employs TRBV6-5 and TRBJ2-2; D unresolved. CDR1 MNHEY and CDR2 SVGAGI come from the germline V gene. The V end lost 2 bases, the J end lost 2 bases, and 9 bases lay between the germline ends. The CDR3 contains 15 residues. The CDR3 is CASSYQNRNTGELFF. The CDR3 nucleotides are TGTGCCAGCAGTTACCAGAACCGAAACACCGGGGAGCTGTTTTTT.

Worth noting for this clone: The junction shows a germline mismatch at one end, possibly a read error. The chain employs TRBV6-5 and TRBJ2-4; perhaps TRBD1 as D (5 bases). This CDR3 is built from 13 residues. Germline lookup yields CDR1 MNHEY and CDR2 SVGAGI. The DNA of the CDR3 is TGTGCCAGCAGTTACAGGAGAGACGGACACAGTATTTTC. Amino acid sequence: CASSYRRDGHSIF.

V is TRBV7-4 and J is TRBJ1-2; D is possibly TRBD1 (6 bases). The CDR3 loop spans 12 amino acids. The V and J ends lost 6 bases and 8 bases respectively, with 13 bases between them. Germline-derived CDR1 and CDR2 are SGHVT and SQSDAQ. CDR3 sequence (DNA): TGTGCCAGCAGTTCAACAGGGTTCGGCTACACCTTC. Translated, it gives CASSSTGFGYTF.

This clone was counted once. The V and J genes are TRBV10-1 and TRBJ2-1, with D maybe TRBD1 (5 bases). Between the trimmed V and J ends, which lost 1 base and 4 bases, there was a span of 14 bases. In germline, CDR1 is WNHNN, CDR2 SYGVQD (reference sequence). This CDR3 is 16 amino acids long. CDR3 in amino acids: CASSEFVGPRYNEQFF. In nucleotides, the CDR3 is TGCGCCAGCAGTGAGTTTGTGGGGCCACGGTACAATGAGCAGTTCTTC.

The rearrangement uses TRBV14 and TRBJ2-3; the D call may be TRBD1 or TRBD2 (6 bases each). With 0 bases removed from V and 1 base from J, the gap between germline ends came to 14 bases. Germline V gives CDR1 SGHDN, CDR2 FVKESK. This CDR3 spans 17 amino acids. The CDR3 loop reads CASSQDVGGGGTDTQYF. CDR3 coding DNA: TGTGCCAGCAGCCAAGATGTGGGGGGCGGAGGCACAGATACGCAGTATTTT. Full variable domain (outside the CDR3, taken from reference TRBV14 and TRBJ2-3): EAGVTQFPSHSVIEKGQTVTLRCDPISGHDNLYWYRRVMGKEIKFLLHFVKESKQDESGMPNNRFLAERTGGTYSTLKVQPAELEDSGVYFCASSQDVGGGGTDTQYFGPGTRLTVL.

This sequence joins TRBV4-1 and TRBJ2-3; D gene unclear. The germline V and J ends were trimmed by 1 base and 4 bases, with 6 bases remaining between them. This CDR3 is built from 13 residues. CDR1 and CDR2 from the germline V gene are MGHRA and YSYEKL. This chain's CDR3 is CASSQVEADTQYF. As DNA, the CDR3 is TGCGCCAGCAGCCAAGTCGAGGCAGATACGCAGTATTTT.

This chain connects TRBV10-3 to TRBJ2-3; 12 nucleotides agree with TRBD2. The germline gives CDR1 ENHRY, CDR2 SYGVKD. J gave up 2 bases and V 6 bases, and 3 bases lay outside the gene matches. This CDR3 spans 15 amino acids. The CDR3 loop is CAISGLAGLTDTQYF. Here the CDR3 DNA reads TGTGCCATCAGCGGACTAGCGGGACTCACAGATACGCAGTATTTT.

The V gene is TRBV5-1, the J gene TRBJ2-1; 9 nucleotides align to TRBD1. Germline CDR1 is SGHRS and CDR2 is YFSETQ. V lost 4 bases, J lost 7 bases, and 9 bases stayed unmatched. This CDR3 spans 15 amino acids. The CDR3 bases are TGCGCCAGCAGCCGTGACAGGGGGAGTGTGAATGAGCAGTTCTTC. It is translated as CASSRDRGSVNEQFF.

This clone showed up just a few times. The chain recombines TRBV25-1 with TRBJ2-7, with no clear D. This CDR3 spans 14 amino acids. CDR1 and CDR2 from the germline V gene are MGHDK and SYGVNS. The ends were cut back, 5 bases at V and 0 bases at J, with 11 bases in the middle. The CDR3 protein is CASSPPPSSYEQYF. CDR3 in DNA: TGTGCCAGCAGTCCTCCACCGAGCTCCTACGAGCAGTACTTC.

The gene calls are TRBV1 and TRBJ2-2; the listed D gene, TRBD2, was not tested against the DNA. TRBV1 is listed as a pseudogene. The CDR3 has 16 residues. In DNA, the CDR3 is TGCACCAGCAGCCAAGTCCACCGGGGGGACACCGGGGAGCTGTTTTTT. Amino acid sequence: CTSSQVHRGDTGELFF.

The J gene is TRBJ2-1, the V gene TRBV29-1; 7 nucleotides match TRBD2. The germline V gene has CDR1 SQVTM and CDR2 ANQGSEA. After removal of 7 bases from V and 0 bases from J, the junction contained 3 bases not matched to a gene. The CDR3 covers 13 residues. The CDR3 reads CSDGGSSYNEQFF. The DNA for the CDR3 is TGCAGCGACGGGGGGAGCTCCTACAATGAGCAGTTCTTC.

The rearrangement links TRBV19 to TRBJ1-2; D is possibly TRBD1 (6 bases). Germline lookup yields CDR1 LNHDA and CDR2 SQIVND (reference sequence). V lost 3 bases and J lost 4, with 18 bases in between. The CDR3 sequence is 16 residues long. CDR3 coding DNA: TGTGCCAGTAGTATTGTAGGGGACAAATCGGCCTATGGCTACACCTTC. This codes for CASSIVGDKSAYGYTF.

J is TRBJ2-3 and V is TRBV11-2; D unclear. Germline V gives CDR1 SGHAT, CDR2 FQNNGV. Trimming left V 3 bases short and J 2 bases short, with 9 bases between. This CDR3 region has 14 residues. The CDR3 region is CASSLQRSTDTQYF. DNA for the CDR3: TGTGCCAGCAGCTTGCAACGATCCACAGATACGCAGTATTTT.

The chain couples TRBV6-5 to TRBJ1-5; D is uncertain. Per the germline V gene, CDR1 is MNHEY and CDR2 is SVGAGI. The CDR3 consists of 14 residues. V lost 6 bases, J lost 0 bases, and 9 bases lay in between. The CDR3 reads CASRDGNSNQPQHF. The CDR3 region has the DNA TGTGCCAGCAGGGACGGGAATAGCAATCAGCCCCAGCATTTT.